One TCR beta chain is described in this entry. These data belong to a study of shared clonotypes between healthy human individuals. The method was immunoSEQ multiplex PCR; TCRdb's version includes in-frame clones alone and lacks a portion of them. The top ten clones hold approximately 1.7% of a sample with roughly 700,000 clones, approximately 79% of them seen once. This CDR3 has 14 amino acids. The germline CDR1 and CDR2 sequences are LGHNA and YNFKEQ. V shed 1 base and J shed 9 bases, with 13 bases lying between them. The sequenced material came from memory CD4+ T cells sorted from blood. Stated subset: CD45RA-negative fraction. This clonotype originated in a woman between 25 and 40 years old in good health. The chain carries TRBV4-2 and TRBJ2-1; D is perhaps TRBD1 or TRBD2 (5 bases each). The CDR3 is CASSQGGTSIEQFF. The CDR3 bases are TGTGCCAGCAGCCAAGGGGGGACGTCGATTGAGCAGTTCTTC.